This T cell receptor beta chain was identified in a study of shared clonotypes between healthy human individuals. This CDR3 has 13 residues. The germline gives CDR1 SGHTS, CDR2 YDEGEE. Trimming removed 0 bases from V and 15 bases from J, with 16 bases in between. Assay: immunoSEQ multiplex PCR; the TCRdb copy retains only in-frame clones and omits some. In the table there are approximately 2.5 million clones, approximately 93% of which are singletons. Study conclusions and caveats: Among donors, the sharing of clonotypes was expected to be influenced by sequencing depth.

As for this clone: Its antigen remains unknown.

Sequencing input: naive CD4+ T cells from PBMCs. The subset denotes: CD45RA+ positively selected. This chain uses TRBV5-8 with TRBJ2-4; a weak D match, TRBD2 (7 bases). The sequence was obtained from a man aged 18 to 29 in good health. Some clones in this sample may be carry-over from other donors' samples. The chain's CDR3 is CASSLARGALGYF. In nucleotides, the CDR3 is TGTGCCAGCAGCTTGGCTCGGGGGGCCCTTGGGTACTTC.